This T cell receptor beta chain was sequenced during a study of T cell repertoires in cytomegalovirus infection. Each CDR3 protein is one row after TCRdb ran MiXCR on the reads. Of approximately 500,000 distinct CDR3 sequences listed, approximately 10% are singletons. Study-wide points: The ex vivo response was dominated by HLA-C-restricted CMV-specific TCR beta clonotypes.

The CDR3 extends over 17 amino acids. Germline V gives CDR1 SGHAT, CDR2 FQNNGV. With V trimmed by 3 bases and J by 6 bases, 14 bases remained unmatched. About this clonotype: Its specificity is not known.

This clonotype was sampled from a human donor in good health (CMV status not recorded). Some clones in this sample may be carry-over from other donors' samples. V is TRBV11-2 and J is TRBJ2-4, with 7 bases fitting TRBD2. The sample taken for sequencing was PBMCs. CDR3 sequence (DNA): TGTGCCAGCAGCTTGGATAGGGGCACCGGGACTACAAACATTCAGTACTTC. This encodes CASSLDRGTGTTNIQYF.